One and the same sample provided the 30 T cell receptor beta chains below, sequenced in a study of blood T cell repertoires in COVID-19. Libraries were prepared by immunoSEQ multiplex PCR; TCRdb keeps only in-frame clonotypes and omits some of them. The data show 150,000 or so clones, with roughly 82% seen just once and roughly 6.4% held by the top ten. Sequencing was performed on peripheral blood. These receptor sequences come from a woman in her thirties or forties with COVID-19, enrolled during active disease.

This chain uses TRBV3-1 (or the pseudogene TRBV3-2) with TRBJ2-3; 13 nucleotides line up with TRBD2. This CDR3 has 19 amino acids. CDR1 is LGHDT, CDR2 YNNKEL, per germline (reference sequence). The V segment lost 0 bases and the J segment 6 bases; nucleotides outside the gene matches: 12. This chain's CDR3 is CASSQDSRWTSGSTDTQYF. In nucleotides, the CDR3 is TGTGCCAGCAGCCAAGATTCCCGCTGGACTAGCGGGAGTACCGATACGCAGTATTTT.

This chain connects TRBV18 to TRBJ1-1; 7 nucleotides line up with TRBD1. The germline V gene has CDR1 KGHSH and CDR2 LQKENI. CDR3 size: 14 residues. The V gene end was trimmed by 5 bases and the J gene end by 4 bases; junction bases not matched to a gene: 7. The CDR3 sequence is CASSKTGLLTEAFF. In DNA, the CDR3 is TGTGCCAGCTCAAAGACAGGGCTCCTCACTGAAGCTTTCTTT. Together with reference TRBV18 and TRBJ1-1, the CDR3 gives the full variable domain: NAGVMQNPRHLVRRRGQEARLRCSPMKGHSHVYWYRQLPEEGLKFMVYLQKENIIDESGMPKERFSAEFPKEGPSILRIQQVVRGDSAAYFCASSKTGLLTEAFFGQGTRLTVV.

In this sample, this clone turned up once. V gene TRBV30 combines with J gene TRBJ1-2, with 9 bases lining up with TRBD1. The trim removed 4 bases at V and 8 bases at J, leaving 8 bases unmatched. The length of the CDR3 is 13 residues. Germline loops: CDR1 GTSNPN, CDR2 SVGIG (reference sequence). CDR3 bases: TGTGCCTGGAATTTGGGACAGGGCGGAGGCTACACCTTC. It specifies CAWNLGQGGGYTF.

This clone was seen only a few times. J is TRBJ2-7 and V is TRBV3-1 (or the pseudogene TRBV3-2), with D possibly TRBD1 on 5 matching bases. V lost 1 base and J 4 bases, leaving 14 bases between the germline ends. The CDR3 is 15 residues long. Germline CDR1 and CDR2: LGHDT and YNNKEL (reference sequence). The CDR3: CASSQGRARVYEQYF. The CDR3 bases are TGTGCCAGCAGCCAAGGCAGGGCCAGAGTTTACGAGCAGTACTTC.

This chain uses TRBV20-1 with TRBJ1-1, with unresolved D. The germline V gene encodes CDR1 DFQATT and CDR2 SNEGSKA (reference sequence). The V end lost 6 bases, the J end lost 10 bases, and 12 bases lay between the germline ends. CDR3 length: 10 amino acids. Written as DNA, the CDR3 is TGCAGTGCGGCTCGAACGGGAGCTTTCTTT. It specifies CSAARTGAFF.

The chain links TRBV29-1 to TRBJ2-7; maybe TRBD2 (6 bases). CDR1 and CDR2 (germline): SQVTM, ANQGSEA. Trimming removed 4 bases from V and 3 bases from J, with 13 bases in between. The CDR3 loop spans 13 amino acids. CDR3: CSVVPATSYEQYV. The CDR3 DNA reads as TGCAGCGTTGTTCCCGCGACTAGCTACGAGCAGTACGTC.

CDR3 protein: CASSLGQGFDEQFF. CDR3 nucleotides: TGCGCCAGCAGCTTGGGACAGGGGTTTGATGAGCAGTTCTTC. The J gene is TRBJ2-1, the V gene TRBV5-1, with TRBD1 matching over 8 bases. CDR1 and CDR2 from the germline V gene are SGHRS and YFSETQ. V lost 0 bases and J lost 8; bases outside the gene matches: 4. This CDR3 has 14 residues.

This chain uses TRBV9 with TRBJ1-6; D unclear. The V and J ends lost 7 bases and 10 bases respectively, with 12 bases between them. This CDR3 comprises 12 residues. From germline, CDR1 is SGDLS and CDR2 YYNGEE. The CDR3 spells CASGREGSPLHF. The DNA for the CDR3 is TGTGCCAGCGGACGCGAGGGCTCACCCCTCCACTTT.

The chain links TRBV27 to TRBJ2-2; D is possibly TRBD2 (6 bases). Germline V gives CDR1 MNHEY, CDR2 SMNVEV (reference sequence). Trimming removed 2 bases from V and 2 bases from J, with 9 bases in between. The CDR3 has 15 amino acids. The CDR3: CASSLTLANTGELFF. CDR3 bases: TGTGCCAGCAGTTTAACACTAGCCAACACCGGGGAGCTGTTTTTT.

This clone was seen repeatedly, ten times or more. The chain is built from TRBV27 and TRBJ1-2, with 7 bases fitting TRBD1. Losses at the gene ends were 6 bases for V and 6 bases for J; bases not matched to a gene: 10. Germline V lookup: CDR1 MNHEY, CDR2 SMNVEV (reference sequence). This CDR3 comprises 14 residues. The CDR3 coding sequence is TGTGCCAGCAGCTACAAGGGACAGACTGATGGCTACACCTTC. Translating gives CASSYKGQTDGYTF.

The chain is built from TRBV19 and TRBJ2-6; D is undetermined. The CDR3 is 15 amino acids. Looked up from germline, CDR1 is LNHDA and CDR2 is SQIVND (reference sequence). V was clipped by 3 bases and J by 2 bases, with 8 bases between them. In DNA, the CDR3 is TGTGCCAGTAGTATCCGGTCCCCTGGGGCCAACGTCCTGACTTTC. Translated, it gives CASSIRSPGANVLTF.

The chain recombines TRBV11-2 with TRBJ2-5; 12 nucleotides line up with TRBD2. CDR1 is SGHAT, CDR2 FQNNGV, per germline. J lost 6 bases, V lost 4 bases, and 9 bases had no gene match. This CDR3 spans 16 amino acids. The CDR3 is CASSSGMLAGGKTQYF. The CDR3 region has the DNA TGTGCCAGCAGCTCCGGGATGCTAGCGGGAGGGAAGACCCAGTACTTC. Full variable domain (missing parts from reference TRBV11-2 and TRBJ2-5): EAGVAQSPRYKIIEKRQSVAFWCNPISGHATLYWYQQILGQGPKLLIQFQNNGVVDDSQLPKDRFSAERLKGVDSTLKIQPAKLEDSAVYLCASSSGMLAGGKTQYFGPGTRLLVL.

J is TRBJ1-5 and V is TRBV18; D is unclear. The germline gives CDR1 KGHSH, CDR2 LQKENI. The V gene lost 4 bases and the J gene lost 3 bases, with 10 bases spanning the gap. The CDR3 consists of 14 residues. Here the CDR3 DNA reads TGTGCCAGCTCACGCGGCCAGTTCAATCAGCCCCAGCATTTT. This codes for CASSRGQFNQPQHF.

This clone was seen only a few times. CDR3 in amino acids: CASSFDSVEPQHF. The CDR3 DNA sequence: TGTGCCAGCAGCTTCGACAGTGTGGAGCCCCAGCATTTT. This chain links TRBV7-9 with TRBJ1-5; TRBD1 might be the D (5 bases). V dropped 3 bases and J dropped 8 bases, with 11 bases sitting between them. CDR1 is SEHNR, CDR2 FQNEAQ, per germline (reference sequence). CDR3 size: 13 residues. Together with reference TRBV7-9 and TRBJ1-5, the CDR3 gives the full variable domain: DTGVSQNPRHKITKRGQNVTFRCDPISEHNRLYWYRQTLGQGPEFLTYFQNEAQLEKSRLLSDRFSAERPKGSFSTLEIQRTEQGDSAMYLCASSFDSVEPQHFGDGTRLSIL.

The chain has TRBV24-1 and TRBJ2-7; no clear D gene. This CDR3 comprises 11 residues. V was clipped by 3 bases and J by 6 bases, with 5 bases between them. In germline, CDR1 is KGHDR, CDR2 SFDVKD. The CDR3 loop is CATSDLLEQYF. The CDR3 region has the DNA TGTGCCACCAGTGATCTTCTCGAGCAGTACTTC.

The chain joins TRBV27 to TRBJ1-2, with D possibly TRBD1 on 6 matching bases. Trimming took off 5 bases at V and 3 bases at J, with 10 bases between the two ends. Germline values: CDR1 MNHEY, CDR2 SMNVEV (reference sequence). This CDR3 has 13 amino acids. The CDR3 sequence: CASSRRGHYGYTF. The CDR3 bases are TGTGCCAGCAGTCGCAGGGGTCACTATGGCTACACCTTC.

V gene TRBV19 combines with J gene TRBJ1-5; 9 bases fit TRBD1. CDR1 is LNHDA and CDR2 is SQIVND in the germline V gene (reference sequence). CDR3 length equals 17 residues. With V trimmed by 7 bases and J by 0 bases, 10 bases remained unmatched. DNA for the CDR3: TGTGCCAGTACCGCTTCCGACAGGGGGATTAGCAATCAGCCCCAGCATTTT. It specifies CASTASDRGISNQPQHF.

The chain recombines TRBV11-2 with TRBJ2-1; D unresolved. Germline CDR1 SGHAT, CDR2 FQNNGV. The germline V and J ends were trimmed by 0 bases and 10 bases, with 4 bases remaining between them. The CDR3 sequence is 11 residues long. This CDR3 reads CASSLDSEQFF. The DNA of the CDR3 is TGTGCCAGCAGCTTAGATAGCGAGCAGTTCTTC.

V and J are TRBV5-4 and TRBJ1-2; 10 positions agree with TRBD1. This CDR3 is built from 15 residues. Looked up from germline, CDR1 is SGHNT and CDR2 is YYREEE (reference sequence). J was trimmed by 4 bases and V by 5 bases; bases with no gene match: 8. CDR3 nucleotide sequence: TGTGCCAGCAGTCCCGCGGGACAGGGGTCCTATGGCTACACCTTC. Its translation: CASSPAGQGSYGYTF.

The table lists this clone with a count of one. J is TRBJ1-1 and V is TRBV5-4; no definite D call. Trimming left V 4 bases short and J 0 bases short, with 16 bases between. This CDR3 contains 16 residues. The V gene's germline CDR1 is SGHNT and CDR2 YYREEE (reference sequence). The CDR3, as DNA: TGTGCCAGCAGCCCTATCGGAGTGTTCATGAACACTGAAGCTTTCTTT. This translates into CASSPIGVFMNTEAFF.

The chain uses TRBV5-1 and TRBJ2-1; the D gene is possibly TRBD2 (6 bases). Trimming took 0 bases from V and 0 from J, leaving 10 bases between them. Germline V gives CDR1 SGHRS, CDR2 YFSETQ. CDR3 length: 16 amino acids. In nucleotides, the CDR3 is TGCGCCAGCAGCTTGGTTGCGACTAGCTCCTACAATGAGCAGTTCTTC. Its translation is CASSLVATSSYNEQFF.

The V gene is TRBV7-2, the J gene TRBJ2-2; D is possibly TRBD1 (6 bases). Germline values: CDR1 SGHTA, CDR2 FQGNSA. Between the trimmed V and J ends, which lost 4 bases and 1 base, there was a span of 7 bases. The CDR3 is 14 residues long. The CDR3 protein is CASSSTGNTGELFF. CDR3 in DNA: TGTGCCAGCAGCTCGACAGGGAACACCGGGGAGCTGTTTTTT.

The chain has TRBV13 and TRBJ2-2; D is undetermined. The germline V and J ends were trimmed by 0 bases and 1 base, with 3 bases remaining between them. CDR3 length equals 14 residues. Looked up from germline, CDR1 is PRHDT and CDR2 is FYEKMQ (reference sequence). CDR3 residues: CASSLGQNTGELFF. CDR3 sequence (DNA): TGTGCCAGCAGCTTAGGCCAGAACACCGGGGAGCTGTTTTTT. Based on the CDR3 plus reference TRBV13 and TRBJ2-2, the full variable domain is AAGVIQSPRHLIKEKRETATLKCYPIPRHDTVYWYQQGPGQDPQFLISFYEKMQSDKGSIPDRFSAQQFSDYHSELNMSSLELGDSALYFCASSLGQNTGELFFGEGSRLTVL.

The CDR3 sequence: CATREISSYNEQFF. The CDR3 DNA reads as TGCGCCACTAGGGAGATCAGCTCCTACAATGAGCAGTTCTTC. This chain joins TRBV5-1 and TRBJ2-1; D may be TRBD2 (5 bases). Germline assignment: CDR1 SGHRS and CDR2 YFSETQ. V lost 9 bases and J 0 bases, leaving 13 bases between the germline ends. CDR3 length: 14 amino acids.

The gene calls are TRBV7-3 and TRBJ2-1; TRBD2 matches 9 bases. Germline trimming cut 2 bases from V and 5 bases from J; bases unmatched to any gene: 1. The CDR3 extends over 14 amino acids. The V gene's germline CDR1 is SGHTA and CDR2 FQGTGA. CDR3 in DNA: TGTGCCAGCAGCTTAGCGGGGGGGAACAATGAGCAGTTCTTC. It codes for CASSLAGGNNEQFF.

As DNA, the CDR3 is TGTGCCAGCAGTGGGACTTCCTACGAGCAGTACTTC. Protein: CASSGTSYEQYF. The chain joins TRBV6-2 or TRBV6-3 to TRBJ2-7; D may be TRBD2 (6 bases). Germline assignment: CDR1 MNHEY and CDR2 SVGEGT. Between the trimmed V and J ends, which lost 5 bases and 1 base, there was a span of 6 bases. The CDR3 extends over 12 amino acids.

This chain links TRBV19 with TRBJ1-1; TRBD1 might be the D (6 bases). V was cut by 6 bases and J by 4 bases, with 15 bases left in between. The V gene's germline CDR1 is LNHDA and CDR2 SQIVND (reference sequence). The CDR3 has 14 amino acids. In nucleotides, the CDR3 is TGTGCCAGTAGCACAGGGAGGGGGGGCACTGAAGCTTTCTTT. This translates into CASSTGRGGTEAFF. Variable domain in full (rest from reference TRBV19 and TRBJ1-1): DGGITQSPKYLFRKEGQNVTLSCEQNLNHDAMYWYRQDPGQGLRLIYYSQIVNDFQKGDIAEGYSVSREKKESFPLTVTSAQKNPTAFYLCASSTGRGGTEAFFGQGTRLTVV.

This clone has a single count. The rearrangement joins TRBV6-6 to TRBJ2-7; the D gene is possibly TRBD2 (6 bases). Germline V gene sequence: CDR1 MNHNY, CDR2 SVGAGI (reference sequence). The CDR3 has 13 residues. V was pared by 8 bases and J by 3 bases, with 14 bases between. The CDR3 protein is CASCRDSHYEQYF. Written as DNA, the CDR3 is TGTGCCAGCTGTCGGGACTCCCACTACGAGCAGTACTTC.

The chain's CDR3 is CASRVRDSPGQPQHF. As DNA, the CDR3 is TGTGCCAGCAGGGTCCGGGACTCCCCGGGTCAGCCCCAGCATTTT. V is TRBV5-5 and J is TRBJ1-5; D might be TRBD1 (5 bases). The CDR3 is 15 amino acids. V was pared by 5 bases and J by 6 bases, with 18 bases between. Per the germline V gene, CDR1 is SGHKS and CDR2 is YYEKEE (reference sequence).

The chain links TRBV12-3 or TRBV12-4 to TRBJ1-5; unclear D gene. The CDR3 is 13 residues long. V was cut by 5 bases and J by 6 bases, with 11 bases left in between. The chain's CDR3 is CASSLTGGQPQHF. In DNA, the CDR3 is TGTGCCAGCAGTCTAACGGGTGGTCAGCCCCAGCATTTT.